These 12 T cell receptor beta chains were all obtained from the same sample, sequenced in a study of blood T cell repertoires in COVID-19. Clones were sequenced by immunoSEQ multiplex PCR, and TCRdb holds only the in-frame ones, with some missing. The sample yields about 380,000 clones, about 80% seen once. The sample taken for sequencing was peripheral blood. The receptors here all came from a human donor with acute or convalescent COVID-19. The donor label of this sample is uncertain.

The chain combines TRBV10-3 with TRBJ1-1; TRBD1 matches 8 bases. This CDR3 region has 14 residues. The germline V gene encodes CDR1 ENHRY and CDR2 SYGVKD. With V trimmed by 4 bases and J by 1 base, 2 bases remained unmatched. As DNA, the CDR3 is TGTGCCATCAGTGGGACAGGGACGAACACTGAAGCTTTCTTT. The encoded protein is CAISGTGTNTEAFF.

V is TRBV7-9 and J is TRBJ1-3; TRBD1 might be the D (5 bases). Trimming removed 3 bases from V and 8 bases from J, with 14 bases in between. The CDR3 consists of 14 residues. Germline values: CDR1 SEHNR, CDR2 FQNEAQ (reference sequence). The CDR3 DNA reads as TGTGCCAGCAGCTTTCAGGGAAGGGTTGACACCATATATTTT. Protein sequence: CASSFQGRVDTIYF. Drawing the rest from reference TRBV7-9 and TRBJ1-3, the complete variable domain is DTGVSQNPRHKITKRGQNVTFRCDPISEHNRLYWYRQTLGQGPEFLTYFQNEAQLEKSRLLSDRFSAERPKGSFSTLEIQRTEQGDSAMYLCASSFQGRVDTIYFGEGSWLTVV.

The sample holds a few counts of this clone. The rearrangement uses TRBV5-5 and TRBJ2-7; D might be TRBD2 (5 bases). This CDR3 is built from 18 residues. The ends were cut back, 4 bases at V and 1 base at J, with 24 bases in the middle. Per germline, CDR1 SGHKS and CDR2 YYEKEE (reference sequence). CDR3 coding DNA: TGTGCCAGCAGCCTACCCTTCACTCAAGTCGGACTTTCCTACGAGCAGTACTTC. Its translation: CASSLPFTQVGLSYEQYF.

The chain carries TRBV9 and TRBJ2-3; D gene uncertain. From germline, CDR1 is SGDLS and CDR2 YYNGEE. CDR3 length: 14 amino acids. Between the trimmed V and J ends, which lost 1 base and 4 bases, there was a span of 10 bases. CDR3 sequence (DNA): TGTGCCAGCAGCGTATTCCTACAGCCAGATACGCAGTATTTT. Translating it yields CASSVFLQPDTQYF.

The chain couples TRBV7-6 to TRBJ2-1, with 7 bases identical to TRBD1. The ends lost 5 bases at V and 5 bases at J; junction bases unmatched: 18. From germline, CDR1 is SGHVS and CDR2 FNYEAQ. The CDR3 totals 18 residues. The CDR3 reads CASSPGQAEKKINNEQFF. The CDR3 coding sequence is TGTGCCAGCAGCCCCGGACAGGCCGAAAAAAAAATAAACAATGAGCAGTTCTTC.

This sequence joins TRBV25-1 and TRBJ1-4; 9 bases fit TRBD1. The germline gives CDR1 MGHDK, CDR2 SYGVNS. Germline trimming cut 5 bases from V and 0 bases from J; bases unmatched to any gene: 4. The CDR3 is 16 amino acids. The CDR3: CASSKGQGTTNEKLFF. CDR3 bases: TGTGCCAGCAGTAAGGGACAGGGAACAACTAATGAAAAACTGTTTTTT.

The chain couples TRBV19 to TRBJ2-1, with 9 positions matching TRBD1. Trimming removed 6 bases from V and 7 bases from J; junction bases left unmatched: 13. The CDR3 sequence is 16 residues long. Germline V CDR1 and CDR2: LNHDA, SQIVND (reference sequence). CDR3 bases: TGTGCCAGTAGCCCTCCCGGCGGGACAGGGTGGAATGAGCAGTTCTTC. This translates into CASSPPGGTGWNEQFF.

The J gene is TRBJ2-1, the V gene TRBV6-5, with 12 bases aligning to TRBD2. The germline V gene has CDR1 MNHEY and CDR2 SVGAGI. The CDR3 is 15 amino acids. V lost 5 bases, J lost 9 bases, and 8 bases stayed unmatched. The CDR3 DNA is TGTGCCAGCAGTCGAGGGCTAGCGGGAGGGGGTGAGCAGTTCTTC. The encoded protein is CASSRGLAGGGEQFF.

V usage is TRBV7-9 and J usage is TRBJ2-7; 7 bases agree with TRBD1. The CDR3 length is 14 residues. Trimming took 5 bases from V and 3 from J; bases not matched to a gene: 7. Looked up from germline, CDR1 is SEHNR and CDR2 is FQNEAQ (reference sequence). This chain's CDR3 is CASSTQGDDYEQYF. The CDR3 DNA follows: TGTGCCAGCAGCACCCAGGGGGATGACTACGAGCAGTACTTC.

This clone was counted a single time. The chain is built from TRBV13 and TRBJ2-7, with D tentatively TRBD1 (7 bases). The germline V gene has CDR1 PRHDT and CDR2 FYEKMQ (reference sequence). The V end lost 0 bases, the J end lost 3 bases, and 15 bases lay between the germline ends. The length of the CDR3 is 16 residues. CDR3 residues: CASSLGGQGGLYEQYF. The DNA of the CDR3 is TGTGCCAGCAGCTTAGGTGGCCAGGGGGGCCTCTACGAGCAGTACTTC. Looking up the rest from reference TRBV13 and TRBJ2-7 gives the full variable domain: AAGVIQSPRHLIKEKRETATLKCYPIPRHDTVYWYQQGPGQDPQFLISFYEKMQSDKGSIPDRFSAQQFSDYHSELNMSSLELGDSALYFCASSLGGQGGLYEQYFGPGTRLTVT.

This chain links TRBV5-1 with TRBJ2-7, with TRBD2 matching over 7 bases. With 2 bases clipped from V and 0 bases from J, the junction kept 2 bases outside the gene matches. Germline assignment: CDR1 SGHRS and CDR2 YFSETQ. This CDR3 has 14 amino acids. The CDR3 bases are TGCGCCAGCAGCTTTTCGGGAGGCTCCTACGAGCAGTACTTC. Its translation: CASSFSGGSYEQYF.

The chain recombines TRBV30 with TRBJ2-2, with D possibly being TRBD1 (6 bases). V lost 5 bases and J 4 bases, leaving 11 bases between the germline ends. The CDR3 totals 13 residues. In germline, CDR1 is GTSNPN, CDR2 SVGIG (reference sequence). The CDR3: CAWCWGRTGELFF. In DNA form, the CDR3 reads TGTGCCTGGTGCTGGGGGCGCACCGGGGAGCTGTTTTTT.